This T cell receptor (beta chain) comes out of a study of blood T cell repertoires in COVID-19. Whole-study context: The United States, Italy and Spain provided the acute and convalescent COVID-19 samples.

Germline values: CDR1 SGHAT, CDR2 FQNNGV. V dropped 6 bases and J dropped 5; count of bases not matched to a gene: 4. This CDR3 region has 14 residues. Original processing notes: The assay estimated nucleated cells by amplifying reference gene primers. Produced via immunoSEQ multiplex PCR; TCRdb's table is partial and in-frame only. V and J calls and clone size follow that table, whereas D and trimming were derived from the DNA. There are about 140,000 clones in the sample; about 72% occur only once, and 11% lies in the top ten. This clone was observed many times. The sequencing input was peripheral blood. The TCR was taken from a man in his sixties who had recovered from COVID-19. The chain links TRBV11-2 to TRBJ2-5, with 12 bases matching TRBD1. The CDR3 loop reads CASSSGTGGETQYF. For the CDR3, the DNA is TGTGCCAGCAGTTCGGGGACAGGGGGCGAGACCCAGTACTTC. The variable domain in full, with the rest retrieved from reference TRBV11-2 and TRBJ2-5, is EAGVAQSPRYKIIEKRQSVAFWCNPISGHATLYWYQQILGQGPKLLIQFQNNGVVDDSQLPKDRFSAERLKGVDSTLKIQPAKLEDSAVYLCASSSGTGGETQYFGPGTRLLVL.